The present TCR beta chain was sequenced within a study of cytomegalovirus exposure and HLA in healthy donors. Study-level points and caveats: A subsequent analysis found that TCR clusters from the first cohort also tended to co-occur in the roughly 120 validation repertoires, with about 93% of cluster scores above 0.

This clone was seen once. Its antigen is as yet unknown. Germline V gene lookup returns CDR1 MDHEN and CDR2 SYDVKM. The CDR3 runs to 13 residues. The germline V and J ends were trimmed by 6 bases and 3 bases, with 11 bases remaining between them. TCRdb's table, derived via immunoSEQ multiplex PCR, lists solely in-frame clones and lacks some. Here the sample spans under 85,000 clones, over 85% being singletons. The chain has TRBV28 and TRBJ2-5; D possibly corresponds to TRBD1 (6 bases). This receptor was taken from a woman between 18 and 29 years old in good health and CMV-seronegative. The specimen sequenced was PBMCs. The CDR3 sequence: CASSTRQEETQYF. CDR3 nucleotide sequence: TGTGCCAGCAGCACTAGACAGGAAGAGACCCAGTACTTC.